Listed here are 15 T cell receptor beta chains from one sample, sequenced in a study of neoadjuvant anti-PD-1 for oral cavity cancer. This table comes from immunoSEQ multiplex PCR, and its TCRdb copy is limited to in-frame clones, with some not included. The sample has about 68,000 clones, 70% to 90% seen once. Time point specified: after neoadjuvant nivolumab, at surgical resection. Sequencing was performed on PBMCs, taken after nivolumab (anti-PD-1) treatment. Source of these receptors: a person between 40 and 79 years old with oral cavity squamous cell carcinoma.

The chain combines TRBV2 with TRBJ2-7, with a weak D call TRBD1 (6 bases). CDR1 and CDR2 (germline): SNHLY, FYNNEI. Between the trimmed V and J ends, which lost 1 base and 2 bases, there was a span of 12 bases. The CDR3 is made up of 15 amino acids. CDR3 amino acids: CASSEVEDSPYEQYF. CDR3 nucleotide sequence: TGTGCCAGCAGTGAAGTGGAGGACAGTCCCTACGAGCAGTACTTC.

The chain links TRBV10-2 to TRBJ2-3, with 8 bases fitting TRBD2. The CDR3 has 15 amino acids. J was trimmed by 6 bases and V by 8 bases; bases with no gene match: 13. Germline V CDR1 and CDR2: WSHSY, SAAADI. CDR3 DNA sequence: TGCGCCAGCCTTTCCGGGACTAGTGGGGCGGATACGCAGTATTTT. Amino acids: CASLSGTSGADTQYF.

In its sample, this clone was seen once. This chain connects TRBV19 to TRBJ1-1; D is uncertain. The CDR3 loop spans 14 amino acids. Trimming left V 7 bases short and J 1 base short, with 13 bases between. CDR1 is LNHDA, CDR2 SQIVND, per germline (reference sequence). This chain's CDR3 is CASNSVPENTEAFF. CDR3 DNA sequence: TGTGCCAGTAATTCAGTACCAGAGAACACTGAAGCTTTCTTT.

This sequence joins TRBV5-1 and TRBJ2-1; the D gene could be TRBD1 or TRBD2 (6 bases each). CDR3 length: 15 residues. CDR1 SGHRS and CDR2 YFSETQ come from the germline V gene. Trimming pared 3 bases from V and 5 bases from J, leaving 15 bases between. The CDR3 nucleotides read TGCGCCAGCAGCTCTGAAGGGGGGTCCCACAATGAGCAGTTCTTC. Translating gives CASSSEGGSHNEQFF.

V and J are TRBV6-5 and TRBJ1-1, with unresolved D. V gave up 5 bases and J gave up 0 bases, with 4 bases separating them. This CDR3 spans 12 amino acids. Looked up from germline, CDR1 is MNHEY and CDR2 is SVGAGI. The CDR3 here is CASSSVNTEAFF. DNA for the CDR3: TGTGCCAGCAGTAGTGTGAACACTGAAGCTTTCTTT.

Written as DNA, the CDR3 is TGTGCCAGCAGCGTAGGGACACCTGATACGCAGTATTTT. Translating gives CASSVGTPDTQYF. The chain is built from TRBV9 and TRBJ2-3, with a tentative D call TRBD1 (5 bases). The V end lost 0 bases, the J end lost 6 bases, and 8 bases lay between the germline ends. The CDR3 sequence is 13 residues long. The germline gives CDR1 SGDLS, CDR2 YYNGEE.

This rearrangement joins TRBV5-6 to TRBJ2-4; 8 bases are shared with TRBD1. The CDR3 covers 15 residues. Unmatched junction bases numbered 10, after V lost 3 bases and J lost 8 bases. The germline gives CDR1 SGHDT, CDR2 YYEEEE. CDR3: CASSSAGTGRDIQYF. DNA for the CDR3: TGTGCCAGCAGCTCCGCCGGGACAGGCAGGGACATTCAGTACTTC. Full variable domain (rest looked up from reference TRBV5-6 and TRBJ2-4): DAGVTQSPTHLIKTRGQQVTLRCSPKSGHDTVSWYQQALGQGPQFIFQYYEEEERQRGNFPDRFSGHQFPNYSSELNVNALLLGDSALYLCASSSAGTGRDIQYFGAGTRLSVL.

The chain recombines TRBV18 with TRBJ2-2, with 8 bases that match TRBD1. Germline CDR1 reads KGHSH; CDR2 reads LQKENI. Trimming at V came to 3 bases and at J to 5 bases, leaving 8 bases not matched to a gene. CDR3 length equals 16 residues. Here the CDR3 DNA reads TGTGCCAGCTCACCGGTCTGGACAGGGCGAACCGGGGAGCTGTTTTTT. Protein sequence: CASSPVWTGRTGELFF. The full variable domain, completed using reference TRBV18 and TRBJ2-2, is NAGVMQNPRHLVRRRGQEARLRCSPMKGHSHVYWYRQLPEEGLKFMVYLQKENIIDESGMPKERFSAEFPKEGPSILRIQQVVRGDSAAYFCASSPVWTGRTGELFFGEGSRLTVL.

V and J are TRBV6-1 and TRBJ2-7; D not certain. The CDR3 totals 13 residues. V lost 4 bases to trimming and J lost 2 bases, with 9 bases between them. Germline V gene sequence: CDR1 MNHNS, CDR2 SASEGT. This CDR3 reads CASSGGWTYEQYF. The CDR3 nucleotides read TGTGCCAGCAGTGGGGGTTGGACCTACGAGCAGTACTTC.

CDR3 DNA: TGTGCCAGCAGTTACTCGAAAGATACGCAGTATTTT. Protein product: CASSYSKDTQYF. V and J are TRBV6-6 and TRBJ2-3; no reliable D call. The CDR3 covers 12 residues. V shed 0 bases and J shed 5 bases, with 3 bases lying between them. Germline V gives CDR1 MNHNY, CDR2 SVGAGI (reference sequence).

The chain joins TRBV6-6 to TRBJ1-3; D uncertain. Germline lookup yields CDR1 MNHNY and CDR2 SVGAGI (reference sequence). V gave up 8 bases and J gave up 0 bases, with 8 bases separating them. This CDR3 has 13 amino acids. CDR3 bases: TGTGCCAGCTGGTCAGTCTCTGGAAACACCATATATTTT. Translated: CASWSVSGNTIYF.

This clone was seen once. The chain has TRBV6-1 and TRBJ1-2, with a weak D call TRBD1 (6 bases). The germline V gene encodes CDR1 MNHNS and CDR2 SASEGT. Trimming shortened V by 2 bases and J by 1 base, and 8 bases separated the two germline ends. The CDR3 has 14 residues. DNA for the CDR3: TGTGCCAGCAGTGAAAGACAGGTTAACTATGGCTACACCTTC. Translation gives CASSERQVNYGYTF.

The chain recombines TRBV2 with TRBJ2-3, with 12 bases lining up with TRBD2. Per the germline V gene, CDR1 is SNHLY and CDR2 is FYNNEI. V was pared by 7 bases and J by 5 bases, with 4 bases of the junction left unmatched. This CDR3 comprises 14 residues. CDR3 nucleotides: TGTGCCAGCAACCCGACTAGCGGGAGAGATACGCAGTATTTT. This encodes CASNPTSGRDTQYF.

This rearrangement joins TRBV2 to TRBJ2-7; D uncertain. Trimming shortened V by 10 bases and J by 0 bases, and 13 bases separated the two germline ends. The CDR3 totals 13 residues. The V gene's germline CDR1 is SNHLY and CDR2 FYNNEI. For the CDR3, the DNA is TGTGCCATCCGGTCGTTAAGCTCCTACGAGCAGTACTTC. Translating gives CAIRSLSSYEQYF. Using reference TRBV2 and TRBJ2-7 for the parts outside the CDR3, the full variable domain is EPEVTQTPSHQVTQMGQEVILRCVPISNHLYFYWYRQILGQKVEFLVSFYNNEISEKSEIFDDQFSVERPDGSNFTLKIRSTKLEDSAMYFCAIRSLSSYEQYFGPGTRLTVT.

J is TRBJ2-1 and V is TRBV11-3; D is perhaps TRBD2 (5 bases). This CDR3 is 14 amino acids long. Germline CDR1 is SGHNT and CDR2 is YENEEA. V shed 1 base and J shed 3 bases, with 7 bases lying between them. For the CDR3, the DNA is TGTGCCAGCAGCTTAGCTAGCAGCTACAATGAGCAGTTCTTC. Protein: CASSLASSYNEQFF.